This T cell receptor beta chain was sequenced in a study of cytomegalovirus exposure and HLA in healthy donors. Overall study: A preliminary data release comprised tens of millions of unique TCRs obtained from HLA-typed donors.

In its sample, this clone was seen a few times. Antigen: not known. Study-level findings and limits: Reportedly, cytomegalovirus status was diagnosed with high sensitivity and specificity. The authors later found TCR association rates varying by HLA locus, with DRB1 most and HLA-C fewest.

Germline values: CDR1 MNHEY, CDR2 SMNVEV (reference sequence). The CDR3 has 13 amino acids. Trimming removed 0 bases at V and 0 bases at J, with 2 bases between. 60 Vbeta and 13 Jbeta primers were used in PCR. Produced via immunoSEQ multiplex PCR; TCRdb's table is partial and in-frame only. The table includes some 150,000 clones, 70% to 90% detected once. The TCR comes from a woman aged 35 to 49 in good health and CMV-seropositive. What was sequenced was PBMCs. This chain uses TRBV27 with TRBJ1-2; D not certain. The CDR3 protein is CASSLSSNYGYTF. CDR3 DNA sequence: TGTGCCAGCAGTTTATCCTCTAACTATGGCTACACCTTC.